This TCR beta chain was identified in a study of blood T cell repertoires in COVID-19. Data came from immunoSEQ multiplex PCR; TCRdb stores just in-frame clones and leaves some out. The data show a few hundred thousand clones, approximately 90% seen once. Per the germline V gene, CDR1 is LNHDA and CDR2 is SQIVND (reference sequence). With 9 bases clipped from V and 9 bases from J, the junction kept 19 bases outside the gene matches. There are 16 residues in the CDR3. This clonotype originated in a woman in her twenties or thirties who had recovered from COVID-19. The chain carries TRBV19 and TRBJ2-1; 8 positions match TRBD1. Specimen: PBMCs or T cells enriched from blood (not recorded which). Written as DNA, the CDR3 is TGTGCCAGCGGACAGGGTCGAGCAGTGGAAACGGGTGAGCAGTTCTTC. This codes for CASGQGRAVETGEQFF.